These 27 T cell receptor beta chains came from one sample sequenced in a study of cytomegalovirus exposure and HLA in healthy donors. The PCR had 60 Vbeta and 13 Jbeta primers. TCRdb's copy holds only in-frame clones and misses some; the assay was immunoSEQ multiplex PCR. The sample contains roughly 55,000 clones, around 81% of which appear only once. Specimen: PBMCs. The receptors shown here come from a boy younger than 18 in good health and CMV-seropositive.

The V gene is TRBV4-1, the J gene TRBJ2-7; TRBD1 matches at 7 bases. The CDR3 sequence is 18 residues long. Germline CDR1 is MGHRA and CDR2 is YSYEKL. V shed 0 bases, J shed 1 base, and the junction held 12 bases outside the gene matches. The CDR3 reads CASSQDPERRGRSYEQYF. The CDR3, as DNA: TGCGCCAGCAGCCAAGATCCAGAGCGTAGGGGGCGGTCCTACGAGCAGTACTTC.

This chain links TRBV9 with TRBJ2-1; D is perhaps TRBD2 (5 bases). Germline values: CDR1 SGDLS, CDR2 YYNGEE. With 3 bases removed from V and 14 bases from J, the gap between germline ends came to 24 bases. The CDR3 extends over 15 amino acids. CDR3 sequence: CASSAEGAGHEKEFF. As DNA, the CDR3 is TGTGCCAGCAGCGCAGAGGGTGCGGGCCACGAAAAGGAGTTCTTC.

The chain carries TRBV21-1 and TRBJ1-1; TRBD1 reflects the table's D call only, with no check against the DNA. TRBV21-1 is a pseudogene segment. The CDR3 loop spans 14 amino acids. The CDR3 nucleotides are TGTGCCAGCAGCCATGCCAGGGGGCTTACTGAAGCTTTCTTT. As protein: CASSHARGLTEAFF.

The chain has TRBV5-1 and TRBJ2-7, with D tentatively TRBD1 (6 bases). The V gene lost 2 bases and the J gene lost 4 bases, with 19 bases spanning the gap. This CDR3 spans 16 amino acids. CDR1 is SGHRS and CDR2 is YFSETQ in the germline V gene. The CDR3 here is CASSFSVGQSAYEQYF. The CDR3, as DNA: TGCGCCAGCAGCTTTAGTGTTGGACAGAGCGCTTACGAGCAGTACTTC.

The chain links TRBV14 to TRBJ1-5, with D perhaps matching TRBD1 (5 bases). The CDR3 length is 13 residues. V was clipped by 3 bases and J by 8 bases, with 11 bases between them. Germline V gene data show CDR1 as SGHDN and CDR2 as FVKESK. The CDR3 bases are TGTGCCAGCAGCCAGGACCCGGGGGAGCCCCAGCATTTT. It is translated as CASSQDPGEPQHF.

This clone has more than one count but fewer than ten. This sequence joins TRBV15 and TRBJ1-3; TRBD1 agrees at 8 bases. CDR3 length: 14 residues. The ends lost 4 bases at V and 6 bases at J; junction bases unmatched: 5. CDR1 is LNHNV, CDR2 YYDKDF, per germline (reference sequence). As DNA, the CDR3 is TGTGCCACCAGCAATATACAGGGGGAAAACACCATATATTTT. Protein sequence: CATSNIQGENTIYF.

The chain links TRBV27 to TRBJ2-1; no firm D call. The CDR3 has 14 residues. CDR1 is MNHEY and CDR2 is SMNVEV in the germline V gene (reference sequence). V was cut by 6 bases and J by 0 bases, with 9 bases left in between. In DNA, the CDR3 is TGTGCCAGCAGCCTCGCGGTCTCCTACAATGAGCAGTTCTTC. This gives the protein CASSLAVSYNEQFF.

The CDR3 DNA follows: TGTGCCAGCCTGGGGGCGGCTGGGGCCAACGTCCTGACTTTC. It codes for CASLGAAGANVLTF. V gene TRBV28 combines with J gene TRBJ2-6, with D perhaps matching TRBD1 (6 bases). Between the trimmed V and J ends, which lost 8 bases and 2 bases, there was a span of 10 bases. CDR3 length equals 14 residues. In germline, CDR1 is MDHEN, CDR2 SYDVKM. The full variable domain, rest sourced from reference TRBV28 and TRBJ2-6, is DVKVTQSSRYLVKRTGEKVFLECVQDMDHENMFWYRQDPGLGLRLIYFSYDVKMKEKGDIPEGYSVSREKKERFSLILESASTNQTSMYLCASLGAAGANVLTFGAGSRLTVL.

The chain links TRBV27 to TRBJ1-2; tentatively, D is TRBD1 (5 bases). CDR1 MNHEY and CDR2 SMNVEV come from the germline V gene (reference sequence). The V gene lost 4 bases and the J gene lost 4 bases, with 13 bases spanning the gap. The CDR3 has 14 residues. DNA of the CDR3: TGTGCCAGCAGTTATTCCTGGGGCGCCTATGGCTACACCTTC. Amino acids: CASSYSWGAYGYTF.

The rearrangement joins TRBV25-1 to TRBJ1-2, with 9 bases lining up with TRBD1. The trim removed 5 bases at V and 5 bases at J, leaving 3 bases unmatched. The CDR3 loop spans 13 amino acids. Looked up from germline, CDR1 is MGHDK and CDR2 is SYGVNS. CDR3 DNA: TGTGCCAGCAGTTTCGGACAGGGGTATGGCTACACCTTC. It yields the protein CASSFGQGYGYTF.

The table lists this clone with a few counts. The chain couples TRBV20-1 to TRBJ2-5, with D unclear. V lost 4 bases to trimming and J lost 2 bases, with 5 bases between them. Per germline, CDR1 DFQATT and CDR2 SNEGSKA (reference sequence). CDR3 size: 11 residues. The CDR3 DNA reads TGCAGTGCTAAAACTCAAGAGACCCAGTACTTC. Its translation is CSAKTQETQYF.

The rearrangement uses TRBV6-5 and TRBJ1-2; D is possibly TRBD1 (5 bases). V lost 6 bases, J lost 4 bases, and 12 bases lay in between. The CDR3 contains 13 residues. Germline values: CDR1 MNHEY, CDR2 SVGAGI. The CDR3 DNA reads as TGTGCCAGCAGCCCTCGGACAACCTATGGCTACACCTTC. Protein: CASSPRTTYGYTF.

The V and J genes are TRBV14 and TRBJ2-7, with D tentatively TRBD2 (5 bases). The CDR3 is 14 residues long. Looked up from germline, CDR1 is SGHDN and CDR2 is FVKESK. V dropped 5 bases and J dropped 2 bases, with 13 bases sitting between them. CDR3 in DNA: TGTGCCAGCAGCTTTGGAGGCGGTACCTACGAGCAGTACTTC. This gives the protein CASSFGGGTYEQYF.

With respect to this clone: Mismatch with germline at one junction end may stem from a read error. The chain couples TRBV7-9 to TRBJ2-1, with D possibly matching TRBD2 (6 bases). CDR1 is SEHNR and CDR2 is FQNEAQ in the germline V gene (reference sequence). The CDR3 loop spans 16 amino acids. The CDR3 loop is CSSSLGTFPPYNEQFF. The DNA for the CDR3 is TGTTCCAGCAGCCTGGGGACTTTCCCTCCCTACAATGAGCAGTTCTTC.

The count of this clone is one. The chain has TRBV7-9 and TRBJ1-3, with D unresolved. Trimming left V 6 bases short and J 8 bases short, with 14 bases between. Germline V gene data show CDR1 as SEHNR and CDR2 as FQNEAQ (reference sequence). The length of the CDR3 is 13 residues. CDR3 nucleotide sequence: TGTGCCAGCAGTCCCATAGCGGAAGACACCATATATTTT. Encoded protein: CASSPIAEDTIYF. The full variable domain, in which reference TRBV7-9 and TRBJ1-3 provide the parts outside the CDR3, is DTGVSQNPRHKITKRGQNVTFRCDPISEHNRLYWYRQTLGQGPEFLTYFQNEAQLEKSRLLSDRFSAERPKGSFSTLEIQRTEQGDSAMYLCASSPIAEDTIYFGEGSWLTVV.

The V call is TRBV7-3, the J call TRBJ2-3; a possible D gene is TRBD2 (6 bases). Trimming removed 3 bases at V and 8 bases at J, with 6 bases between. Germline V gene sequence: CDR1 SGHTA, CDR2 FQGTGA. The CDR3 length is 11 residues. This chain's CDR3 is CASSLGGTQYF. CDR3 bases: TGTGCCAGCAGCTTGGGAGGTACGCAGTATTTT.

The genes are TRBV27 and TRBJ2-1; 9 bases are shared with TRBD1. Germline V CDR1 and CDR2: MNHEY, SMNVEV (reference sequence). After removal of 6 bases from V and 5 bases from J, the junction contained 11 bases not matched to a gene. CDR3 size: 16 residues. The CDR3 nucleotides are TGTGCCAGCAGCCCCGGCACAGGGGGCGTGAACAATGAGCAGTTCTTC. It codes for CASSPGTGGVNNEQFF.

V and J are TRBV19 and TRBJ2-5; 8 bases align to TRBD2. Trimming removed 3 bases from V and 1 base from J; junction bases left unmatched: 1. Looked up from germline, CDR1 is LNHDA and CDR2 is SQIVND (reference sequence). The CDR3 has 14 amino acids. CDR3 bases: TGTGCCAGTAGTATTCGGGGGGGCCAAGAGACCCAGTACTTC. This gives the protein CASSIRGGQETQYF.

This chain links TRBV27 with TRBJ2-6; a weak D match, TRBD1 (6 bases). Trimming removed 8 bases from V and 0 bases from J, with 20 bases in between. The CDR3 has 18 amino acids. Per germline, CDR1 MNHEY and CDR2 SMNVEV (reference sequence). CDR3 sequence: CASRRAGTIGSGANVLTF. The DNA for the CDR3 is TGTGCCAGCCGCCGGGCCGGGACAATTGGCTCTGGGGCCAACGTCCTGACTTTC. Based on the CDR3 plus reference TRBV27 and TRBJ2-6, the full variable domain is EAQVTQNPRYLITVTGKKLTVTCSQNMNHEYMSWYRQDPGLGLRQIYYSMNVEVTDKGDVPEGYKVSRKEKRNFPLILESPSPNQTSLYFCASRRAGTIGSGANVLTFGAGSRLTVL.

This clone occurred once. The V and J genes are TRBV27 and TRBJ1-2, with 12 bases aligning to TRBD1. The CDR3 loop spans 15 amino acids. With 4 bases clipped from V and 8 bases from J, the junction kept 8 bases outside the gene matches. The germline V gene has CDR1 MNHEY and CDR2 SMNVEV (reference sequence). This chain's CDR3 is CASSSLGTGGVGYTF. The CDR3 DNA sequence: TGTGCCAGCAGTTCTCTCGGGACAGGGGGCGTCGGCTACACCTTC.

The chain recombines TRBV18 with TRBJ2-3, with 9 bases aligning to TRBD1. Germline-derived CDR1 and CDR2 are KGHSH and LQKENI. The CDR3 runs to 15 residues. V was clipped by 6 bases and J by 2 bases; unmatched bases: 6. The CDR3 region is CASSPRQGDTDTQYF. CDR3 DNA: TGTGCCAGCTCCCCTAGACAGGGGGACACAGATACGCAGTATTTT.

The gene calls are TRBV7-2 and TRBJ2-3; tentative D call: TRBD1 (5 bases). The CDR3 is 15 residues long. Germline V gives CDR1 SGHTA, CDR2 FQGNSA. Trimming took 5 bases from V and 5 from J, leaving 17 bases between them. The CDR3 protein is CASSKRRQPGDTQYF. DNA of the CDR3: TGTGCCAGCAGCAAGCGAAGACAGCCTGGAGATACGCAGTATTTT.

Written as DNA, the CDR3 is TGCAGCGTCGAGCGGACAGGACAGACGTTGGCGGAAGCTTTCTTT. Amino acids: CSVERTGQTLAEAFF. The chain is built from TRBV29-1 and TRBJ1-1; 7 bases align to TRBD1. The junction had 18 bases not matched to a gene; V was cut back by 6 bases and J by 8 bases. The germline V gene has CDR1 SQVTM and CDR2 ANQGSEA. This CDR3 comprises 15 residues.

The CDR3, as DNA: TGTGCCAGCAGCCTACCTTTACTTGGGGCCAACGTCCTGACTTTC. It encodes CASSLPLLGANVLTF. J is TRBJ2-6 and V is TRBV6-5, with D unclear. Germline V gene lookup returns CDR1 MNHEY and CDR2 SVGAGI. V lost 6 bases and J 3 bases, leaving 12 bases between the germline ends. The CDR3 has 15 residues.

This clone was recorded a few times. The chain recombines TRBV10-3 with TRBJ2-5; D remains ambiguous. The J call may be faulty, since TRBJ2-7 better matches the DNA end. The CDR3 consists of 13 residues. Germline V CDR1 and CDR2: ENHRY, SYGVKD. This chain's CDR3 is CAISRAVGSEQYF. CDR3 DNA sequence: TGTGCCATCAGTCGGGCCGTGGGTAGCGAGCAGTACTTC.

This clone was recorded only once. A junction boundary mismatches the germline segment, possibly from a read error. The genes are TRBV20-1 and TRBJ2-5; 8 bases agree with TRBD2. The CDR3 is made up of 10 amino acids. Germline lookup yields CDR1 DFQATT and CDR2 SNEGSKA (reference sequence). CDR3 in DNA: TGTTCGGGGGGGGTAGAGACCCAGTACTTC. It codes for CSGGVETQYF.

This clone was picked up a small number of times. The chain has TRBV9 and TRBJ2-5; D gene uncertain. The DNA matches TRBJ2-7 better at its end, which makes the J call doubtful. Germline assignment: CDR1 SGDLS and CDR2 YYNGEE. The CDR3 runs 13 residues. The CDR3 loop is CASSQLGSYEQYF. In DNA form, the CDR3 reads TGTGCCAGCAGCCAGCTAGGATCCTACGAGCAGTACTTC.